What follows are 23 T cell receptor beta chains derived from one specimen sequenced in a study of T-cell reconstitution after alpha-beta-depleted transplantation in children. Preparation of the TCRbeta library involved a method that used unique molecular identifiers. Using its own MiXCR run on the PCR reads, TCRdb lists one record per CDR3 protein. The data contain about a million distinct CDR3 sequences, about 30% of them singletons. The input for sequencing was PBMCs, mostly from graft donor cells, taken 360 days after TCRalphabeta/CD19-depleted stem cell transplant. The receptors shown here come from a boy younger than two who had a stem cell transplant for SCID, so the T cells may come from the graft donor.

The chain uses TRBV28 and TRBJ2-3, with D maybe TRBD1 (5 bases). This CDR3 has 14 residues. Germline CDR1 reads MDHEN; CDR2 reads SYDVKM. V shed 2 bases and J shed 3 bases, with 9 bases lying between them. In DNA, the CDR3 is TGTGCCAGCAGTTTAAACAGGCTTACAGATACGCAGTATTTT. Translation: CASSLNRLTDTQYF.

The rearrangement joins TRBV20-1 to TRBJ2-7, with D possibly TRBD1 on 5 matching bases. The germline gives CDR1 DFQATT, CDR2 SNEGSKA (reference sequence). The germline V and J ends were trimmed by 3 bases and 6 bases, with 9 bases remaining between them. The CDR3 extends over 11 amino acids. CDR3 in amino acids: CSASRVGEQYF. The CDR3 nucleotides are TGCAGTGCTAGCAGGGTAGGCGAGCAGTACTTC.

The chain recombines TRBV4-1 with TRBJ1-2, with 7 bases fitting TRBD1. Trimming took 1 base from V and 8 from J; bases not matched to a gene: 7. The CDR3 runs to 14 residues. Germline CDR1 MGHRA, CDR2 YSYEKL. The CDR3 sequence: CASSQVDREGGYTF. The CDR3 DNA reads TGCGCCAGCAGCCAAGTTGACAGGGAGGGAGGCTACACCTTC.

The sample holds a few counts of this clonotype. The CDR3 here is CASSFTGAVGELFF. The CDR3 bases are TGTGCCAGCAGTTTTACAGGCGCTGTCGGGGAGCTGTTTTTT. The chain has TRBV27 and TRBJ2-2; weak D call: TRBD1 (5 bases). The CDR3 sequence is 14 residues long. CDR1 and CDR2 from the germline V gene are MNHEY and SMNVEV (reference sequence). V was clipped by 3 bases and J by 7 bases, with 12 bases between them.

This clonotype occurred a few times. The genes are TRBV6-2 or TRBV6-3 and TRBJ2-5; possibly TRBD2 for D (6 bases). V was trimmed by 2 bases and J by 7 bases, leaving 29 bases between them. This CDR3 has 19 residues. CDR1 is MNHEY and CDR2 is SVGEGT in the germline V gene. CDR3 region: CASSYTVVRAGTLHRTQYF. The CDR3 DNA reads TGTGCCAGCAGTTACACGGTGGTGAGGGCCGGGACTCTACACCGGACCCAGTACTTC.

This chain links TRBV4-2 with TRBJ2-7; D unclear. The CDR3 is 13 amino acids. V was trimmed by 3 bases and J by 3 bases, leaving 9 bases between them. Germline V gene sequence: CDR1 LGHNA, CDR2 YNFKEQ. This CDR3 reads CASSQGFDYEQYF. CDR3 sequence (DNA): TGTGCCAGCAGCCAGGGCTTTGACTACGAGCAGTACTTC.

This clonotype showed up just a few times. The V gene is TRBV3-1, the J gene TRBJ2-3; TRBD2 agrees at 10 bases. Germline CDR1 and CDR2: LGHDT and YNNKEL (reference sequence). Trimming at V came to 4 bases and at J to 2 bases, leaving 9 bases not matched to a gene. The CDR3 covers 17 residues. The CDR3 nucleotides read TGTGCCAGCAGCCGGACCTTAGCGGGGGGCCTCACAGATACGCAGTATTTT. It translates to CASSRTLAGGLTDTQYF.

This clonotype was counted between two and nine times. The chain joins TRBV4-1 to TRBJ2-7; a weak D match, TRBD2 (5 bases). CDR3 length equals 12 residues. Trimming shortened V by 0 bases and J by 5 bases, and 5 bases separated the two germline ends. Germline V gives CDR1 MGHRA, CDR2 YSYEKL. CDR3 residues: CASSQDSDEQYF. CDR3 nucleotides: TGCGCCAGCAGCCAAGATAGCGACGAGCAGTACTTC.

V is TRBV2 and J is TRBJ1-1; unclear D gene. The CDR3 is made up of 11 amino acids. Trimming cost V 7 bases and J 3 bases, with 6 bases left between them. Germline V gene data show CDR1 as SNHLY and CDR2 as FYNNEI. The CDR3 sequence is CASTVYTEAFF. Written as DNA, the CDR3 is TGTGCCAGCACCGTCTACACTGAAGCTTTCTTT.

V is TRBV4-3 and J is TRBJ2-1; TRBD2 matches 9 bases. CDR1 LGHNA and CDR2 YSLEER come from the germline V gene. The V gene end was trimmed by 1 base and the J gene end by 9 bases; junction bases not matched to a gene: 10. This CDR3 is built from 16 residues. CDR3: CASSQGAGLAEGEQFF. Written as DNA, the CDR3 is TGCGCCAGCAGCCAAGGGGCGGGACTAGCAGAAGGTGAGCAGTTCTTC.

The chain carries TRBV25-1 and TRBJ2-3; tentatively, D is TRBD1 or TRBD2 (6 bases each). Germline CDR1 reads MGHDK; CDR2 reads SYGVNS. The CDR3 sequence is 16 residues long. The germline V and J ends were trimmed by 0 bases and 3 bases, with 13 bases remaining between them. Here the CDR3 reads CASSEYRGLLTDTQYF. The CDR3 nucleotides read TGTGCCAGCAGTGAATATCGGGGGCTCTTGACAGATACGCAGTATTTT.

The gene calls are TRBV7-2 and TRBJ2-6, with TRBD1 matching 7 bases. This CDR3 contains 16 residues. The trim removed 5 bases at V and 2 bases at J, leaving 6 bases unmatched. Germline V gives CDR1 SGHTA, CDR2 FQGNSA. The DNA of the CDR3 is TGTGCCAGCAGCACCCCGAGGGGGCCTGGGGCCAACGTCCTGACTTTC. This encodes CASSTPRGPGANVLTF. The full variable domain, in which reference TRBV7-2 and TRBJ2-6 provide the parts outside the CDR3, is GAGVSQSPSNKVTEKGKDVELRCDPISGHTALYWYRQSLGQGLEFLIYFQGNSAPDKSGLPSDRFSAERTGGSVSTLTIQRTQQEDSAVYLCASSTPRGPGANVLTFGAGSRLTVL.

In this sample, this clonotype turned up many times. This chain uses TRBV7-2 with TRBJ2-5; tentative D call: TRBD1 (6 bases). V was clipped by 2 bases and J by 1 base, with 11 bases between them. This CDR3 comprises 15 residues. Germline assignment: CDR1 SGHTA and CDR2 FQGNSA. In DNA, the CDR3 is TGTGCCAGCAGCTTACGAGGGGGAGCCCAAGAGACCCAGTACTTC. Translated: CASSLRGGAQETQYF. Using reference TRBV7-2 and TRBJ2-5 for the parts outside the CDR3, the full variable domain is GAGVSQSPSNKVTEKGKDVELRCDPISGHTALYWYRQSLGQGLEFLIYFQGNSAPDKSGLPSDRFSAERTGGSVSTLTIQRTQQEDSAVYLCASSLRGGAQETQYFGPGTRLLVL.

In its sample, this clonotype was seen a few times. The chain recombines TRBV7-8 with TRBJ2-1, with TRBD2 identical over 8 bases. This CDR3 has 17 amino acids. With V trimmed by 1 base and J by 2 bases, 7 bases remained unmatched. Germline V gives CDR1 SGHVS, CDR2 FQNEAQ. CDR3 nucleotide sequence: TGTGCCAGCAGCTTAGGAGTGAAAGCGGGGGCCTACAATGAGCAGTTCTTC. Protein: CASSLGVKAGAYNEQFF.

V gene TRBV12-3 or TRBV12-4 combines with J gene TRBJ2-3; 13 bases are a match to TRBD2. CDR3 length: 16 residues. V shed 6 bases, J shed 8 bases, and the junction held 11 bases outside the gene matches. CDR3 sequence reads: CASSLTSGGFDGTQYF. The CDR3 DNA follows: TGTGCCAGCAGCCTGACTAGCGGGGGGTTTGACGGTACGCAGTATTTT.

This clonotype was seen a handful of times. The V gene is TRBV25-1, the J gene TRBJ2-2; 7 nucleotides match TRBD1. The CDR3 totals 13 residues. Unmatched junction bases numbered 2, after V lost 4 bases and J lost 6 bases. The germline V gene has CDR1 MGHDK and CDR2 SYGVNS. CDR3 DNA: TGTGCCAGCAGTGCACAGGGGTCCGGGGAGCTGTTTTTT. This gives the protein CASSAQGSGELFF.

V is TRBV30 and J is TRBJ1-3; no reliable D call. Trimming took 3 bases from V and 0 from J, leaving 15 bases between them. The CDR3 is 16 residues long. Looked up from germline, CDR1 is GTSNPN and CDR2 is SVGIG (reference sequence). CDR3 sequence (DNA): TGTGCCTGGAGCCTCCCCAGTAGGTTCTCTGGAAACACCATATATTTT. Its translation is CAWSLPSRFSGNTIYF.

The chain employs TRBV7-9 and TRBJ1-4, with D possibly being TRBD1 (6 bases). This CDR3 is built from 15 residues. The ends were cut back, 1 base at V and 8 bases at J, with 14 bases in the middle. Germline V CDR1 and CDR2: SEHNR, FQNEAQ (reference sequence). The CDR3 sequence: CASSLGPGGEEKLFF. Written as DNA, the CDR3 is TGTGCCAGCAGCTTAGGTCCCGGGGGCGAGGAAAAACTGTTTTTT.

The chain has TRBV5-6 and TRBJ2-2; unclear D gene. Trimming removed 2 bases from V and 4 bases from J, with 24 bases in between. The CDR3 loop spans 19 amino acids. Germline assignment: CDR1 SGHDT and CDR2 YYEEEE. The CDR3 DNA reads as TGTGCCAGCAGCTTCCTTCGATTGACCGGGCGATTAGGCACCGGGGAGCTGTTTTTT. Protein sequence: CASSFLRLTGRLGTGELFF.

This chain uses TRBV5-1 with TRBJ2-4; D may be TRBD1 or TRBD2 (5 bases each). The V end lost 9 bases, the J end lost 0 bases, and 25 bases lay between the germline ends. Germline lookup yields CDR1 SGHRS and CDR2 YFSETQ. There are 18 residues in the CDR3. The CDR3 nucleotides are TGCGCCACCCGAGAGTCGGGTTCGGGGCTCCTAGCCAAAAACATTCAGTACTTC. Protein product: CATRESGSGLLAKNIQYF.

This chain links TRBV7-2 with TRBJ2-1, with TRBD2 matching 13 bases. Germline V gene lookup returns CDR1 SGHTA and CDR2 FQGNSA. V gave up 4 bases and J gave up 7 bases; unmatched junction bases: 22. CDR3 length: 21 residues. This CDR3 is CASSYLASGLAGPMPLNEQFF. CDR3 DNA: TGTGCCAGCAGCTATTTAGCCTCGGGACTAGCGGGGCCAATGCCCCTGAATGAGCAGTTCTTC. Full variable domain (missing parts from reference TRBV7-2 and TRBJ2-1): GAGVSQSPSNKVTEKGKDVELRCDPISGHTALYWYRQSLGQGLEFLIYFQGNSAPDKSGLPSDRFSAERTGGSVSTLTIQRTQQEDSAVYLCASSYLASGLAGPMPLNEQFFGPGTRLTVL.

J is TRBJ2-5 and V is TRBV15, with D perhaps TRBD2 (5 bases). V lost 0 bases to trimming and J lost 2 bases, with 10 bases between them. CDR1 and CDR2 from the germline V gene are LNHNV and YYDKDF (reference sequence). The length of the CDR3 is 15 residues. Written as DNA, the CDR3 is TGTGCCACCAGCAGAGAGACTACAAATCAAGAGACCCAGTACTTC. Protein product: CATSRETTNQETQYF.

The chain joins TRBV29-1 to TRBJ2-5, with 7 bases fitting TRBD2. Germline V gene lookup returns CDR1 SQVTM and CDR2 ANQGSEA. Losses at the gene ends were 8 bases for V and 4 bases for J; bases not matched to a gene: 10. The CDR3 extends over 13 amino acids. CDR3 sequence (DNA): TGCAGCCTCGGGAGGAGGGGACGAGAGACCCAGTACTTC. It yields the protein CSLGRRGRETQYF. Complete variable domain (other parts from reference TRBV29-1 and TRBJ2-5): SAVISQKPSRDICQRGTSLTIQCQVDSQVTMMFWYRQQPGQSLTLIATANQGSEATYESGFVIDKFPISRPNLTFSTLTVSNMSPEDSSIYLCSLGRRGRETQYFGPGTRLLVL.